A single sample gave rise to the 9 T cell receptor beta chains below, sequenced in a study of tumor-infiltrating lymphocytes in primary liver carcinoma. With a constant-region primer, TCR beta cDNA was made from about 0.5 ug of total RNA. ARM-PCR, slightly modified, supplied the TCR beta libraries through three nested multiplex PCR rounds. A C-beta reverse primer was combined with TRBV1-TRBV30 forward primers in the first two PCR rounds, and each round had about 10 cycles. From the multiplex PCR reads, TCRdb called clonotypes with MiXCR, one entry per CDR3 protein. The data show roughly 120,000 distinct CDR3 sequences, nearly 70% seen once. Co-extraction of both nucleic acids (RNA and DNA) used about 20-33 mg of unsorted bulk tissue. The source material was tumor-adjacent normal liver tissue. Receptor source: a woman aged 55-70 years with primary liver carcinoma and hepatitis B virus infection.

This clonotype was counted at least ten times. The chain couples TRBV4-1 to TRBJ2-2, with a possible D match to TRBD2 (6 bases). The germline CDR1 and CDR2 sequences are MGHRA and YSYEKL. V lost 8 bases and J 4 bases, leaving 20 bases between the germline ends. This CDR3 comprises 16 residues. CDR3 loop: CASRRTEGLGTGELFF. Here the CDR3 DNA reads TGCGCCAGCCGACGTACGGAGGGCCTGGGCACCGGGGAGCTGTTTTTT.

Note on this clonotype: At one end the junction does not follow the germline gene, possibly because of a read error. The V gene is TRBV5-4, the J gene TRBJ2-5, with 9 bases that match TRBD2. The germline CDR1 and CDR2 sequences are SGHNT and YYREEE (reference sequence). This CDR3 has 15 amino acids. The CDR3 sequence is CASSLRLAGTESQYF. In nucleotides, the CDR3 is TGTGCCAGTAGCTTGCGGCTAGCGGGGACAGAGTCCCAGTACTTC.

With respect to this clonotype: A much bigger clone sits one base away, suggesting this may be a read error. The V call is TRBV7-8, the J call TRBJ2-2, with no clear D. The CDR3 length is 14 residues. Germline CDR1 SGHVS, CDR2 FQNEAQ. CDR3 DNA: TGTGTCAGCAGCTATTCTAGGGACACCGGGGAGCTGTTTTTT. The encoded protein is CVSSYSRDTGELFF.

The chain couples TRBV29-1 to TRBJ2-7, with a possible D match to TRBD2 (7 bases). The CDR3 covers 13 residues. The V gene lost 3 bases and the J gene lost 9 bases, with 18 bases spanning the gap. Germline values: CDR1 SQVTM, CDR2 ANQGSEA. The CDR3 bases are TGCAGCGTTGAGGGGGGGCTAGCGGACAGGCAGTACTTC. It encodes CSVEGGLADRQYF.

As to this clonotype: This could be a read error, since a much larger clone is one nucleotide away. Without the conserved terminal phenylalanine or tryptophan, this CDR3 likely stems from a read error. This rearrangement joins TRBV7-9 to TRBJ2-2; possible D gene TRBD1, 6 bases. Trimming stripped 7 bases from V and 0 bases from J, with 18 bases between. Germline CDR1 is SEHNR and CDR2 is FQNEAQ (reference sequence). The CDR3 loop spans 17 amino acids. The CDR3 bases are TGTGCCAGCACCAACCCAGGGGAGACCGCGAACACCGGGGAGCTGTTTTAT. As protein: CASTNPGETANTGELFY.

This clonotype has a handful of counts. Without the conserved terminal phenylalanine or tryptophan, this CDR3 likely stems from a read error. J is TRBJ2-5 and V is TRBV30, with TRBD2 identical over 8 bases. CDR1 and CDR2 (germline): GTSNPN, SVGIG (reference sequence). The CDR3 spans 15 residues. V shed 3 bases, J shed 4 bases, and the junction held 10 bases outside the gene matches. The CDR3 DNA reads as TGTGCCTGGAGGGACATATTCCGGGGGGGAGAGACCCAGTACTTA. It is translated as CAWRDIFRGGETQYL.

The genes are TRBV19 and TRBJ2-5; 10 bases agree with TRBD2. Germline V gene sequence: CDR1 LNHDA, CDR2 SQIVND (reference sequence). Losses at the gene ends were 7 bases for V and 2 bases for J; bases not matched to a gene: 7. The CDR3 sequence is 15 residues long. The CDR3 DNA reads as TGTGCCAGTACACGCGGGACTAGCGAACAAGAGACCCAGTACTTC. This translates into CASTRGTSEQETQYF.

This chain uses TRBV7-9 with TRBJ1-2; 7 bases fit TRBD1. Per germline, CDR1 SEHNR and CDR2 FQNEAQ (reference sequence). The CDR3 length is 16 residues. V dropped 2 bases and J dropped 6; count of bases not matched to a gene: 12. The CDR3 sequence: CASSLRLSGTDDGYTF. The CDR3 coding sequence is TGTGCCAGCAGCTTAAGGTTATCAGGGACAGACGATGGCTACACCTTC.

The rearrangement joins TRBV6-1 to TRBJ2-2, with 7 bases matching TRBD2. The V gene end was trimmed by 9 bases and the J gene end by 2 bases; junction bases not matched to a gene: 12. CDR1 MNHNS and CDR2 SASEGT come from the germline V gene. The CDR3 is made up of 16 amino acids. Written as DNA, the CDR3 is TGTGCCAGTAGCTCCGGGACTAACGTTAACACCGGGGAGCTGTTTTTT. This translates into CASSSGTNVNTGELFF.